Described below is a single T cell receptor (beta chain) sequence and its context. Its antigen remains unknown. PCR involved 60 Vbeta and 13 Jbeta primers. Clones were read by immunoSEQ multiplex PCR, and TCRdb kept only the in-frame ones, dropping some. The table has under 300,000 clones, approximately 70% seen once. These data belong to a study of cytomegalovirus exposure and HLA in healthy donors. Study context: In terms of ancestry, the Caucasian-associated cluster contained 80% to 90% of the approximately 380 genotyped donors. The study, taken as a whole, reports: As confirmed in vitro, a few CMV-associated chains were specific for CMV antigens. Sequencing probably produced one cluster of sequence variants that were highly shared.

V shed 5 bases and J shed 6 bases, with 13 bases lying between them. Germline assignment: CDR1 MNHNY and CDR2 SVGAGI (reference sequence). CDR3 length equals 13 residues. Healthy bone marrow donors made up the cohort. The genes are TRBV6-6 and TRBJ1-1; D is perhaps TRBD1 (6 bases). The material sequenced was PBMCs. The clonotype was recovered from a female donor in good health and CMV-seronegative. Written as DNA, the CDR3 is TGTGCCAGCAGTATTAACAGGGCGGCTGAAGCTTTCTTT. It codes for CASSINRAAEAFF.